These T cell receptor beta chains were read from a single sample in a study of T cells in Graves' hyperthyroidism and ophthalmopathy. TCRdb re-derived calls from the multiplex PCR reads in MiXCR, one entry per CDR3 protein. This repertoire shows about 290,000 distinct CDR3 sequences, approximately 12% found once; its top ten account for about 8%. The sequenced sample was blood. The source is a woman under 40 with Graves' hyperthyroidism that later progressed to Graves' ophthalmopathy. Both conserved end residues are part of each CDR3. The D gene is left open where the match is weak. Only part of the rows carry a size: once, few, many, or a class if the clone is expanded.

cdr3_aa: CASSSTGLAKNIQYF; cdr3_nt: TGTGCCAGCAGCTCAACAGGACTAGCCAAAAACATTCAGTACTTC; j_call: TRBJ2-4; v_call: TRBV7-9; clone_size: many; d_call: NA
cdr3_aa: CASSISGEQFF; cdr3_nt: TGTGCCAGCAGTATCAGCGGAGAGCAGTTCTTC; j_call: TRBJ2-1; v_call: TRBV27; clone_size: many; d_call: NA
cdr3_aa: CASSFLGTGAGRPYEQYF; cdr3_nt: TGTGCCAGCAGTTTCTTGGGGACGGGAGCGGGTAGACCCTACGAGCAGTACTTC; j_call: TRBJ2-7; v_call: TRBV28; clone_size: many; d_call: NA
cdr3_aa: CASLRGNTIYF; cdr3_nt: TGTGCCAGTCTGCGCGGGAACACCATATATTTT; j_call: TRBJ1-3; v_call: TRBV6-2/TRBV6-3; clone_size: many; d_call: NA
cdr3_aa: CASSGQVRNEQFF; cdr3_nt: TGTGCCAGCAGCGGTCAGGTTAGGAATGAGCAGTTCTTC; j_call: TRBJ2-1; v_call: TRBV9; clone_size: NA; d_call: NA
cdr3_aa: CSAFGLDGYTF; cdr3_nt: TGCAGTGCTTTCGGACTGGATGGCTACACCTTC; j_call: TRBJ1-2; v_call: TRBV20-1; clone_size: many; d_call: NA
cdr3_aa: CASRLAEYNEQFF; cdr3_nt: TGTGCCAGCCGACTAGCGGAATACAATGAGCAGTTCTTC; j_call: TRBJ2-1; v_call: TRBV7-8; clone_size: many; d_call: TRBD2
cdr3_aa: CASSSTQGETQYF; cdr3_nt: TGTGCCAGCAGCTCTACACAGGGAGAGACCCAGTACTTC; j_call: TRBJ2-5; v_call: TRBV7-3; clone_size: many; d_call: NA
cdr3_aa: CASSPSGFYEQYF; cdr3_nt: TGTGCCAGCTCGCCTAGCGGGTTCTACGAGCAGTACTTC; j_call: TRBJ2-7; v_call: TRBV7-9; clone_size: many; d_call: TRBD2
cdr3_aa: CASRSLAGALYEQYF; cdr3_nt: TGTGCCAGCAGGTCCCTAGCGGGAGCCCTCTACGAGCAGTACTTC; j_call: TRBJ2-7; v_call: TRBV2; clone_size: many; d_call: TRBD2
cdr3_aa: CASSLLGQENTEAFF; cdr3_nt: TGTGCCAGCAGCTTACTAGGACAGGAGAACACTGAAGCTTTCTTT; j_call: TRBJ1-1; v_call: TRBV7-9; clone_size: many; d_call: TRBD1
cdr3_aa: CAISESSLEQYF; cdr3_nt: TGTGCCATCAGTGAGTCAAGCCTCGAGCAGTACTTC; j_call: TRBJ2-7; v_call: TRBV10-3; clone_size: many; d_call: NA
cdr3_aa: CASSGVGPRNEQFF; cdr3_nt: TGTGCCAGCAGCGGCGTCGGACCCCGCAATGAGCAGTTCTTC; j_call: TRBJ2-1; v_call: TRBV5-8; clone_size: many; d_call: NA
cdr3_aa: CASRREKYNEQFF; cdr3_nt: TGTGCCAGCAGAAGGGAGAAATACAATGAGCAGTTCTTC; j_call: TRBJ2-1; v_call: TRBV5-8; clone_size: few; d_call: NA
cdr3_aa: CASSQADRGPSNQPQHF; cdr3_nt: TGCGCCAGCAGCCAAGCGGACAGGGGGCCCAGCAATCAGCCCCAGCATTTT; j_call: TRBJ1-5; v_call: TRBV4-1; clone_size: few; d_call: TRBD1
cdr3_aa: CASSQPQTDMNTEAFF; cdr3_nt: TGCGCCAGCAGCCAACCCCAGACGGACATGAACACTGAAGCTTTCTTT; j_call: TRBJ1-1; v_call: TRBV4-1; clone_size: many; d_call: NA